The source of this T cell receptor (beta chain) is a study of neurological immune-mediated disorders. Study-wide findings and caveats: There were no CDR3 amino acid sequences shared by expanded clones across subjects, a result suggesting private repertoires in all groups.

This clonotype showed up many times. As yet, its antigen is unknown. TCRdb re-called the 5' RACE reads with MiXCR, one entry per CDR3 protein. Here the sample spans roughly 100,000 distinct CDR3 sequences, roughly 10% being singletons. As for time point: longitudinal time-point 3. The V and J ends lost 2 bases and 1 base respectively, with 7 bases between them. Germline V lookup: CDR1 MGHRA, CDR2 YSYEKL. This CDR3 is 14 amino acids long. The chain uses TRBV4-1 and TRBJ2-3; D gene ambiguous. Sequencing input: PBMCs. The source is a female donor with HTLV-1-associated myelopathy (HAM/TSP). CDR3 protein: CASSQSAGTDTQYF. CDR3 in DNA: TGCGCCAGCAGCCAATCCGCCGGCACAGATACGCAGTATTTT.